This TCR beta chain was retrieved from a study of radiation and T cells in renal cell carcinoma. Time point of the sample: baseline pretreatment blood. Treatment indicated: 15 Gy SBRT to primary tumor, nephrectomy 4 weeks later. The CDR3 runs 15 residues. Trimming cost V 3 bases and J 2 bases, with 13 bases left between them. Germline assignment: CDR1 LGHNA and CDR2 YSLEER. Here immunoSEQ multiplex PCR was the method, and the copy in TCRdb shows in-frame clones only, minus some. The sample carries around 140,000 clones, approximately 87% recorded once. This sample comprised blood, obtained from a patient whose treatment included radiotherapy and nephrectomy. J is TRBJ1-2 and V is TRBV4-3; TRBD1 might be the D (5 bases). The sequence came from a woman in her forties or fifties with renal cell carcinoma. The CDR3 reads CASSQKLPGNYGYTF. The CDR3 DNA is TGCGCCAGCAGCCAGAAGCTTCCAGGGAACTATGGCTACACCTTC.